One sample yielded the 10 T cell receptor beta chains listed below, sequenced in a study of CD8 T cells in Susac syndrome. RNA totalling roughly 0.5 to 1 ug underwent reverse transcription with random hexamers. TCRdb re-called the immunoSEQ multiplex PCR reads with MiXCR, one entry per CDR3 protein. The sample lists some 100,000 distinct CDR3 sequences, less than 95% occurring once. The sample comprised CD8+ T cells from PBMCs. These receptors originate from a human donor in good health.

This clonotype came up once. The chain links TRBV3-1 to TRBJ1-1; unclear D gene. Trimming left V 0 bases short and J 4 bases short, with 6 bases between. This CDR3 contains 13 residues. From germline, CDR1 is LGHDT and CDR2 YNNKEL (reference sequence). CDR3 sequence reads: CASSQEGITEAFF. In DNA form, the CDR3 reads TGTGCCAGCAGCCAAGAGGGCATCACTGAAGCTTTCTTT. Together with reference TRBV3-1 and TRBJ1-1, the CDR3 gives the full variable domain: DTAVSQTPKYLVTQMGNDKSIKCEQNLGHDTMYWYKQDSKKFLKIMFSYNNKELIINETVPNRFSPKSPDKAHLNLHINSLELGDSAVYFCASSQEGITEAFFGQGTRLTVV.

This sequence joins TRBV6-5 and TRBJ2-5; D may match TRBD1 or TRBD2 (5 bases each). CDR1 and CDR2 from the germline V gene are MNHEY and SVGAGI. With 7 bases removed from V and 5 bases from J, the gap between germline ends came to 14 bases. The CDR3 totals 13 residues. CDR3 loop: CASIERGGETQYF. CDR3 DNA sequence: TGTGCCAGCATCGAAAGGGGCGGGGAGACCCAGTACTTC.

The chain couples TRBV28 to TRBJ2-7, with 10 bases matching TRBD1. After removal of 7 bases from V and 1 base from J, the junction contained 7 bases not matched to a gene. The CDR3 has 15 residues. The germline V gene has CDR1 MDHEN and CDR2 SYDVKM. This CDR3 reads CASTLGQGFSYEQYF. The CDR3 coding sequence is TGTGCCAGCACGTTGGGACAGGGGTTTTCCTACGAGCAGTACTTC.

J is TRBJ2-7 and V is TRBV20-1, with D perhaps TRBD2 (6 bases). CDR1 is DFQATT and CDR2 is SNEGSKA in the germline V gene (reference sequence). The CDR3 is made up of 14 amino acids. Trimming cost V 5 bases and J 2 bases, with 16 bases left between them. CDR3 sequence: CSAYHGGDPYEQYF. The CDR3 DNA is TGCAGTGCTTACCACGGGGGAGACCCCTACGAGCAGTACTTC.

The chain is built from TRBV7-9 and TRBJ1-2; 8 nucleotides line up with TRBD1. Germline CDR1 reads SEHNR; CDR2 reads FQNEAQ (reference sequence). CDR3 length: 14 amino acids. With 6 bases clipped from V and 7 bases from J, the junction kept 10 bases outside the gene matches. The CDR3 region has the DNA TGTGCCAGCAGTTGGGGACAGGCAGCTCGTGGCTACACCTTC. Its translation is CASSWGQAARGYTF.

Only a few counts were recorded for this clonotype. The chain's CDR3 is CASSPGLAVAYEQYF. CDR3 DNA: TGTGCCAGCAGCCCGGGACTAGCGGTCGCATACGAGCAGTACTTC. This sequence joins TRBV6-2 or TRBV6-3 and TRBJ2-7, with 11 bases that match TRBD2. Per the germline V gene, CDR1 is MNHEY and CDR2 is SVGEGT. The V and J ends lost 6 bases and 4 bases, in that order; junction bases with no gene match: 8. This CDR3 is 15 amino acids long.

The chain recombines TRBV7-2 with TRBJ2-5, with D possibly matching TRBD2 (5 bases). This CDR3 has 14 amino acids. V was pared by 3 bases and J by 3 bases, with 11 bases between. Germline V gene sequence: CDR1 SGHTA, CDR2 FQGNSA. Here the CDR3 DNA reads TGTGCCAGCAGCTTTGATGCGCGGGAAGAGACCCAGTACTTC. Residues: CASSFDAREETQYF.

This clonotype was recorded only once. The chain joins TRBV6-2 or TRBV6-3 to TRBJ2-7; TRBD2 might be the D (6 bases). V was shortened by 6 bases and J by 4 bases, with 16 bases between the two germline ends. Germline CDR1 and CDR2: MNHEY and SVGEGT. This CDR3 spans 14 amino acids. In DNA form, the CDR3 reads TGTGCCAGCAGCCAACGGGGGACCGGTTACGAGCAGTACTTC. Translated: CASSQRGTGYEQYF.

This rearrangement joins TRBV18 to TRBJ1-2; no firm D call. Germline loops: CDR1 KGHSH, CDR2 LQKENI. Deletions cut 4 bases from V and 3 bases from J, with 15 bases between. This CDR3 comprises 15 residues. The CDR3 region is CASSHALKEDYGYTF. The CDR3 coding sequence is TGTGCCAGCTCACACGCCTTAAAAGAGGACTATGGCTACACCTTC.

V gene TRBV7-9 combines with J gene TRBJ2-1; possible D gene TRBD2, 5 bases. Germline V CDR1 and CDR2: SEHNR, FQNEAQ (reference sequence). V was pared by 5 bases and J by 8 bases, with 16 bases between. The CDR3 has 14 amino acids. In DNA, the CDR3 is TGTGCCAGCAGCCCTCGCCTAGCTACCGATGAGCAGTTCTTC. Its translation is CASSPRLATDEQFF.